Below, one T cell receptor beta chain is given with its context. Its target is not known. The sample belongs to a study of yellow fever vaccine responses in identical twins. TCRdb independently ran MiXCR on the RT-PCR reads; one entry per CDR3 protein. The sample holds 4,000 to 5,000 distinct CDR3 sequences, approximately 85% seen once. Broader study findings: Twins reportedly appeared to share part of their vaccine T cell response while keeping part individual.

The sample in question was T cells from blood (PBMCs), unsorted or a sorted subset (not recorded which), obtained before or after yellow fever vaccination (not recorded which). This sequence was found in a woman under 30 who received the yellow fever vaccine.

The CDR3 sequence: CASSLPAEDTQYF. The CDR3 region has the DNA TGTGCCAGCAGCCTACCGGCCGAAGATACGCAGTATTTT. The rearrangement uses TRBV5-4 and TRBJ2-3; the D is unclear. The germline gives CDR1 SGHNT, CDR2 YYREEE (reference sequence). The V end lost 4 bases, the J end lost 5 bases, and 11 bases lay between the germline ends. This CDR3 comprises 13 residues.